The 24 T cell receptor beta chains below come from one sample, sequenced in a study of neurological immune-mediated disorders. TCRdb analysed the 5' RACE reads with MiXCR anew, one entry per CDR3 protein. The sample holds about 48,000 distinct CDR3 sequences, approximately 10% seen once. The source material was PBMCs. The receptors were sampled from a woman aged 40 to 50 with HTLV-1-associated myelopathy (HAM/TSP).

At least ten counts were recorded for this clonotype. The rearrangement uses TRBV3-1 and TRBJ2-1, with 13 bases lining up with TRBD2. Germline CDR1 and CDR2: LGHDT and YNNKEL (reference sequence). The V and J ends lost 4 bases and 7 bases, in that order; junction bases with no gene match: 10. The CDR3 is 17 amino acids. CDR3: CASSRGLAGNRGNEQFF. For the CDR3, the DNA is TGTGCCAGCAGCCGGGGACTAGCGGGGAATAGGGGTAATGAGCAGTTCTTC.

Many counts were recorded for this clonotype. This chain uses TRBV5-6 with TRBJ2-3; 7 positions agree with TRBD2. The CDR3 runs to 15 residues. Germline V gene data show CDR1 as SGHDT and CDR2 as YYEEEE. V lost 4 bases, J lost 2 bases, and 7 bases stayed unmatched. The DNA for the CDR3 is TGTGCCAGCAGCCCCCAAGCGGGATTCACAGATACGCAGTATTTT. This gives the protein CASSPQAGFTDTQYF. The variable domain in full, with the rest retrieved from reference TRBV5-6 and TRBJ2-3, is DAGVTQSPTHLIKTRGQQVTLRCSPKSGHDTVSWYQQALGQGPQFIFQYYEEEERQRGNFPDRFSGHQFPNYSSELNVNALLLGDSALYLCASSPQAGFTDTQYFGPGTRLTVL.

This clonotype was recorded at least ten times. The CDR3, as DNA: TGCGCCAGCAGCTTTTTAGGGGGAGAGAGCACAGATACGCAGTATTTT. It translates to CASSFLGGESTDTQYF. The rearrangement uses TRBV5-1 and TRBJ2-3, with a possible D match to TRBD1 (6 bases). V was pared by 2 bases and J by 0 bases, with 13 bases between. Germline lookup yields CDR1 SGHRS and CDR2 YFSETQ. This CDR3 contains 16 residues.

This clonotype was seen ten or more times. The rearrangement joins TRBV7-2 to TRBJ2-7, with TRBD1 matching over 7 bases. This CDR3 comprises 15 residues. V shed 3 bases, J shed 1 base, and the junction held 6 bases outside the gene matches. CDR1 is SGHTA, CDR2 FQGNSA, per germline. In DNA form, the CDR3 reads TGTGCCAGCAGCTTTTCTACAGGGGCGTCCTACGAGCAGTACTTC. This sequence encodes CASSFSTGASYEQYF.

This sequence joins TRBV5-5 and TRBJ2-7; 10 bases are shared with TRBD2. Germline V gene sequence: CDR1 SGHKS, CDR2 YYEKEE (reference sequence). This CDR3 contains 14 residues. The junction had 4 bases not matched to a gene; V was cut back by 4 bases and J by 3 bases. The CDR3 is CASSGVAGGYEQYF. CDR3 DNA sequence: TGTGCCAGCAGCGGCGTAGCGGGGGGCTACGAGCAGTACTTC.

This clonotype occurred many times. The rearrangement joins TRBV3-1 to TRBJ2-3; D ambiguous. Germline assignment: CDR1 LGHDT and CDR2 YNNKEL (reference sequence). The CDR3 totals 19 residues. The V end was cut by 0 bases, the J end by 2 bases, with 21 bases between. CDR3 amino acids: CASSQDPRVWGSTTDTQYF. The CDR3 nucleotides read TGTGCCAGCAGCCAAGATCCCCGCGTTTGGGGATCGACCACAGATACGCAGTATTTT.

This clonotype was recorded at least ten times. The V and J genes are TRBV5-1 and TRBJ2-1; D is possibly TRBD1 or TRBD2 (5 bases each). The germline gives CDR1 SGHRS, CDR2 YFSETQ. The CDR3 spans 14 residues. V lost 0 bases and J lost 8, with 12 bases in between. The CDR3: CASSLGWGKDEQFF. The CDR3 coding sequence is TGCGCCAGCAGCTTGGGGTGGGGGAAAGATGAGCAGTTCTTC.

There are many counts of this clonotype. This chain links TRBV12-3 or TRBV12-4 with TRBJ2-1, with D hard to call. Trimming left V 6 bases short and J 7 bases short, with 13 bases between. This CDR3 region has 13 residues. The CDR3 bases are TGTGCCAGCAGCCGACCTCCGGCTAATGAGCAGTTCTTC. The encoded protein is CASSRPPANEQFF.

This clonotype was picked up many times. The rearrangement uses TRBV5-1 and TRBJ2-3; 10 positions match TRBD2. CDR1 is SGHRS and CDR2 is YFSETQ in the germline V gene. The V and J ends lost 4 bases and 3 bases, in that order; junction bases with no gene match: 8. CDR3 length: 16 residues. In DNA form, the CDR3 reads TGCGCCAGCAGCCGGGGTACTAGCGGGGAAACAGATACGCAGTATTTT. This encodes CASSRGTSGETDTQYF.

This clonotype was detected many times. This rearrangement joins TRBV6-2 or TRBV6-3 to TRBJ1-5; 7 bases are a match to TRBD1. The germline V gene encodes CDR1 MNHEY and CDR2 SVGEGT. J lost 4 bases, V lost 2 bases, and 11 bases had no gene match. CDR3 length: 17 residues. Written as DNA, the CDR3 is TGTGCCAGCAGTTACCAGACCGGGACAGATGTTAATCAGCCCCAGCATTTT. Translating it yields CASSYQTGTDVNQPQHF.

This clonotype has at least ten counts. This chain connects TRBV5-1 to TRBJ2-5, with 12 bases that match TRBD1. CDR3 length: 16 residues. Germline CDR1 SGHRS, CDR2 YFSETQ. With 7 bases clipped from V and 2 bases from J, the junction kept 9 bases outside the gene matches. The CDR3 nucleotides read TGCGCCAGCGGACCGGGACAGGGGGCGAGGCAAGAGACCCAGTACTTC. It codes for CASGPGQGARQETQYF.

This clonotype was counted at least ten times. This rearrangement joins TRBV4-3 to TRBJ2-4; D possibly corresponds to TRBD2 (6 bases). Between the trimmed V and J ends, which lost 0 bases and 6 bases, there was a span of 9 bases. CDR3 size: 14 residues. CDR1 is LGHNA and CDR2 is YSLEER in the germline V gene. For the CDR3, the DNA is TGCGCCAGCAGCCAAGACGGGGGTGGAAACATTCAGTACTTC. This gives the protein CASSQDGGGNIQYF.

In regard to this clonotype: With a much larger clone just one base away, this may be a read error. The chain is built from TRBV10-3 and TRBJ2-2, with a tentative D call TRBD2 (6 bases). This CDR3 comprises 12 residues. Germline values: CDR1 ENHRY, CDR2 SYGVKD. The CDR3 loop is CVVREEAGELFF. In DNA form, the CDR3 reads TGTGTGGTCAGGGAGGAGGCCGGGGAGCTGTTTTTT.

This clonotype appeared many times. The CDR3 coding sequence is TGCAGCGTTGGTCAGTATAGCAATCAGCCCCAGCATTTT. Translated: CSVGQYSNQPQHF. V and J are TRBV29-1 and TRBJ1-5; no firm D call. CDR1 is SQVTM, CDR2 ANQGSEA, per germline. The ends were cut back, 4 bases at V and 0 bases at J, with 7 bases in the middle. The CDR3 runs 13 residues.

This clonotype was seen ten or more times. J is TRBJ2-3 and V is TRBV20-1; 7 bases fit TRBD2. The germline gives CDR1 DFQATT, CDR2 SNEGSKA (reference sequence). With 2 bases clipped from V and 2 bases from J, the junction kept 4 bases outside the gene matches. The CDR3 has 14 residues. CDR3 in amino acids: CSARTGLNTDTQYF. For the CDR3, the DNA is TGCAGTGCTAGAACGGGACTAAACACAGATACGCAGTATTTT.

This clonotype was counted ten times or more. The gene calls are TRBV20-1 and TRBJ1-2; 9 nucleotides line up with TRBD1. Germline CDR1 is DFQATT and CDR2 is SNEGSKA (reference sequence). This CDR3 has 16 amino acids. V lost 3 bases to trimming and J lost 4 bases; unmatched junction nucleotides: 12. The CDR3 spells CSARTAGQGKIYGYTF. Written as DNA, the CDR3 is TGCAGTGCTAGGACAGCAGGACAGGGGAAAATCTATGGCTACACCTTC.

This clonotype was picked up many times. J is TRBJ2-2 and V is TRBV20-1; D remains unclear. Germline V gene data show CDR1 as DFQATT and CDR2 as SNEGSKA (reference sequence). V was clipped by 6 bases and J by 2 bases, with 7 bases between them. The CDR3 extends over 12 amino acids. CDR3 residues: CSAPYNTGELFF. CDR3 DNA: TGCAGTGCCCCTTATAACACCGGGGAGCTGTTTTTT.

Note on this clonotype: At one end, the junction sequence differs from germline, possibly due to a read error. The CDR3: CASSFSGGYENTEAFF. CDR3 DNA: TGTGCCAGTAGTTTTTCCGGGGGTTACGAGAACACTGAAGCTTTCTTT. The chain joins TRBV28 to TRBJ1-1; possibly TRBD1 for D (5 bases). Germline CDR1 MDHEN, CDR2 SYDVKM. CDR3 length: 16 amino acids.

This clonotype was seen at least ten times. This chain joins TRBV6-2 or TRBV6-3 and TRBJ2-5; 10 bases are shared with TRBD2. The CDR3 has 19 residues. Trimming removed 1 base from V and 3 bases from J; junction bases left unmatched: 14. Germline V gene sequence: CDR1 MNHEY, CDR2 SVGEGT. CDR3 protein: CASSYLVAGGQRAKETQYF. CDR3 DNA: TGTGCCAGCAGTTACTTAGTAGCGGGGGGCCAAAGAGCCAAAGAGACCCAGTACTTC.

This clonotype was counted ten times or more. The J gene is TRBJ2-5, the V gene TRBV4-3; 11 bases align to TRBD2. Unmatched junction bases numbered 13, after V lost 2 bases and J lost 8 bases. The CDR3 has 17 amino acids. Germline V gene data show CDR1 as LGHNA and CDR2 as YSLEER. CDR3 protein: CASSQIQLAGVAATQYF. The CDR3 nucleotides read TGCGCCAGCAGCCAAATACAACTAGCGGGGGTAGCCGCTACCCAGTACTTC.

There are many counts of this clonotype. V is TRBV12-3 or TRBV12-4 and J is TRBJ2-2; D remains ambiguous. The CDR3 is made up of 15 amino acids. V was cut by 5 bases and J by 2 bases, with 12 bases left in between. The CDR3 nucleotides read TGTGCCAGCAGTCCCGTCGGAACTAACACCGGGGAGCTGTTTTTT. This gives the protein CASSPVGTNTGELFF.

V and J are TRBV7-2 and TRBJ2-5; no reliable D call. In germline, CDR1 is SGHTA, CDR2 FQGNSA. V was pared by 0 bases and J by 0 bases, with 8 bases between. CDR3 length equals 15 residues. CDR3 residues: CASSLAGNNQETQYF. The CDR3 DNA is TGTGCCAGCAGCTTAGCGGGAAATAACCAAGAGACCCAGTACTTC.

The rearrangement uses TRBV18 and TRBJ2-6; D may be TRBD2 (6 bases). This CDR3 has 17 residues. CDR1 and CDR2 (germline): KGHSH, LQKENI. With 3 bases removed from V and 0 bases from J, the gap between germline ends came to 12 bases. This chain's CDR3 is CASSPGGTYSGANVLTF. CDR3 in DNA: TGTGCCAGCTCACCTGGCGGGACTTACTCTGGGGCCAACGTCCTGACTTTC.

This clonotype has ten or more counts. The chain combines TRBV5-1 with TRBJ2-7; 7 positions agree with TRBD2. Germline CDR1 is SGHRS and CDR2 is YFSETQ. Germline trimming cut 4 bases from V and 2 bases from J; bases unmatched to any gene: 9. The CDR3 extends over 15 amino acids. Here the CDR3 DNA reads TGCGCCAGCAGCCCGGGACTAAAAGGAACCTACGAGCAGTACTTC. Translating it yields CASSPGLKGTYEQYF.